This T cell receptor (beta chain) was sequenced in a study of identical twins. From the 5' RACE reads, TCRdb called clonotypes with MiXCR, one entry per CDR3 protein. The sample lists 470,000 or so distinct CDR3 sequences, roughly a quarter occurring once. Details on this clonotype: Its antigen remains unidentified.

This CDR3 is built from 17 residues. Germline CDR1 SQVTM, CDR2 ANQGSEA. Trimming pared 2 bases from V and 7 bases from J, leaving 24 bases between. Regarding the study as a whole: Alpha sequences that were out-of-frame and twin-shared showed an excess of low generation probability.

These same data were also listed under a study on T cells expressing NK-cell markers. That work contributes: What restricted sorting to alpha-beta TCR T cells in several experiments was an anti-gamma-delta TCR antibody. Top CD8+ clonotypes included the dominant CD3+CD56+NKG2C+ clonotypes in roughly six donors. Certain NKG2C+ T cell clones were expanded, and their HCMV specificity remained unclear.

The chain links TRBV29-1 to TRBJ2-1; weak D call: TRBD2 (7 bases). Sequenced sample: CD4+ T cells sorted from blood. The TCR was taken from a woman younger than 35 in good health. Written as DNA, the CDR3 is TGCAGCGTTGAATTGGGTGGAGGGAGGGGGATACGGAATGAGCAGTTCTTC. This translates into CSVELGGGRGIRNEQFF.